One and the same sample provided the 9 T cell receptor beta chains below, sequenced in a study of regulatory T cells in long-lasting Graves disease. Building of the TCR beta libraries involved iRepertoire HTBI primers and Arm-PCR of CDR3 regions. One entry per CDR3 protein, called by TCRdb with MiXCR from the multiplex PCR reads. The table lists about 370,000 distinct CDR3 sequences, around 15% of them singletons. The time point was: newly diagnosed GD, antithyroid drugs for less than 3 months. Making the TCR library involved RNA that had been extracted from PBMCs. The sample in question was peripheral blood mononuclear cells (PBMCs), obtained at new diagnosis, from a patient treated with antithyroid drugs. These receptors were collected from a female donor with Graves disease.

This clonotype was seen at least ten times. V is TRBV20-1 and J is TRBJ1-3; D uncertain. V was clipped by 3 bases and J by 3 bases, with 12 bases between them. The CDR3 spans 14 residues. Germline loops: CDR1 DFQATT, CDR2 SNEGSKA (reference sequence). CDR3 DNA: TGCAGTGCTAGCCTGATGGGAGGTGGAAACACCATATATTTT. Protein: CSASLMGGGNTIYF.

The rearrangement links TRBV7-8 to TRBJ2-5; maybe TRBD1 (6 bases). The CDR3 length is 14 residues. Per the germline V gene, CDR1 is SGHVS and CDR2 is FQNEAQ. Trimming took off 5 bases at V and 4 bases at J, with 14 bases between the two ends. CDR3 nucleotides: TGTGCCAGCAGCATTAGAGGGGGTGGAGAGACCCAGTACTTC. It yields the protein CASSIRGGGETQYF.

J is TRBJ1-6 and V is TRBV20-1, with 9 bases that match TRBD1. The germline V gene has CDR1 DFQATT and CDR2 SNEGSKA (reference sequence). The CDR3 runs 14 residues. Trimming at V came to 6 bases and at J to 7 bases, leaving 7 bases not matched to a gene. The CDR3 region has the DNA TGCAGTGCCCCCGGGACAGGGTCCAATTCACCCCTCCACTTT. As protein: CSAPGTGSNSPLHF.

This clonotype has a count of ten or more. The V gene is TRBV28, the J gene TRBJ2-7, with TRBD1 as a possible D gene (6 bases). V lost 6 bases and J lost 0, with 15 bases in between. Germline V gene lookup returns CDR1 MDHEN and CDR2 SYDVKM. CDR3 length: 15 amino acids. The CDR3, as DNA: TGTGCCAGCAGGGACAGCTCTCTCAGCTCCTACGAGCAGTACTTC. Its protein product is CASRDSSLSSYEQYF. Variable domain in full (rest from reference TRBV28 and TRBJ2-7): DVKVTQSSRYLVKRTGEKVFLECVQDMDHENMFWYRQDPGLGLRLIYFSYDVKMKEKGDIPEGYSVSREKKERFSLILESASTNQTSMYLCASRDSSLSSYEQYFGPGTRLTVT.

The rearrangement links TRBV28 to TRBJ1-3, with D unresolved. Germline loops: CDR1 MDHEN, CDR2 SYDVKM. The CDR3 sequence is 14 residues long. The V and J ends lost 6 bases and 1 base respectively, with 10 bases between them. The CDR3: CASRGVGSGNTIYF. CDR3 bases: TGTGCCAGCAGGGGAGTTGGTTCTGGAAACACCATATATTTT. Variable domain in full (rest from reference TRBV28 and TRBJ1-3): DVKVTQSSRYLVKRTGEKVFLECVQDMDHENMFWYRQDPGLGLRLIYFSYDVKMKEKGDIPEGYSVSREKKERFSLILESASTNQTSMYLCASRGVGSGNTIYFGEGSWLTVV.

This clonotype was counted ten times or more. V usage is TRBV9 and J usage is TRBJ2-4; tentative D call: TRBD2 (5 bases). Per germline, CDR1 SGDLS and CDR2 YYNGEE. The V end lost 3 bases, the J end lost 5 bases, and 18 bases lay between the germline ends. The CDR3 consists of 16 residues. Here the CDR3 reads CASSAGGSPGENIQYF. The CDR3 DNA sequence: TGTGCCAGCAGCGCCGGTGGCTCTCCCGGGGAAAACATTCAGTACTTC.

This clonotype showed up many times. V is TRBV20-1 and J is TRBJ2-5; 9 positions agree with TRBD1. The CDR3 covers 18 residues. Germline V gives CDR1 DFQATT, CDR2 SNEGSKA (reference sequence). Trimming took 2 bases from V and 3 from J; bases not matched to a gene: 16. The CDR3 nucleotides are TGCAGTGCTAGACCCTCACCGGGACAGGGTGGCTGGGAAGAGACCCAGTACTTC. This sequence encodes CSARPSPGQGGWEETQYF.

The chain recombines TRBV30 with TRBJ1-4; D uncertain. Germline V lookup: CDR1 GTSNPN, CDR2 SVGIG (reference sequence). Trimming pared 1 base from V and 5 bases from J, leaving 11 bases between. CDR3 length equals 14 residues. CDR3 region: CAWSAGGLNEKLFF. CDR3 nucleotide sequence: TGTGCCTGGAGTGCTGGAGGCCTCAATGAAAAACTGTTTTTT. The full variable domain, completed using reference TRBV30 and TRBJ1-4, is SQTIHQWPATLVQPVGSPLSLECTVEGTSNPNLYWYRQAAGRGLQLLFYSVGIGQISSEVPQNLSASRPQDRQFILSSKKLLLSDSGFYLCAWSAGGLNEKLFFGSGTQLSVL.

This clonotype was counted many times. V is TRBV6-2 or TRBV6-3 and J is TRBJ1-3; D remains unclear. This CDR3 region has 14 residues. Between the trimmed V and J ends, which lost 7 bases and 0 bases, there was a span of 10 bases. Germline CDR1 reads MNHEY; CDR2 reads SVGEGT. CDR3 nucleotide sequence: TGTGCCAGCATCGGGATTTCCTCTGGAAACACCATATATTTT. Amino acid sequence: CASIGISSGNTIYF.